The rows below give T cell receptor beta chains drawn from one sample of a study of persistence of HIV-infected CD4 T cells. Sequenced by immunoSEQ multiplex PCR; TCRdb stores in-frame clones only, minus some. The sample lists tens of thousands of clones, more than 70% occurring once. Antigens for these TCRs are unknown. Sequenced material: CD4+ T cells sorted from PBMCs after approximately 19-hour stimulation, taken from a patient who received antiretroviral therapy. The receptors shown here come from an adult man with HIV who was CMV-seropositive. Each CDR3 is given with its conserved first and last residue. A D gene is named only where the DNA matches it firmly. The size field is filled for only some rows; it gives once, few, many or a size class.

J gene,clone size,CDR3 length,D gene,V gene,CDR3 protein
TRBJ1-6,-,14,TRBD1,TRBV5-1,CASSQDREGTPLHF
TRBJ1-6,-,16,-,TRBV27,CASRPVGQTLNSPLHF
TRBJ1-1,few,12,-,TRBV29-1,CSVYGGGTEAFF
TRBJ1-2,-,13,-,TRBV6-6,CASSYEVSYGYTF
TRBJ1-5,-,15,TRBD1,TRBV2,CASSERTGGSQPQHF
TRBJ1-1,-,11,-,TRBV20-1,CSALSNTEAFF
TRBJ1-5,once,15,-,TRBV2,CASSDTTVPRQPQHF
TRBJ1-2,-,15,TRBD1,TRBV2,CASIPQGAPNYGYTF
TRBJ2-7,-,13,-,TRBV6-6,CASTGRLTYEQYF
TRBJ1-2,-,14,-,TRBV18,CASSPSGVSDGYTF
TRBJ1-3,-,13,TRBD1,TRBV2,CASQGQERNTIYF
TRBJ2-7,-,14,TRBD1,TRBV29-1,CSVKPGQGSYEQYF
TRBJ1-1,-,13,-,TRBV12-3/TRBV12-4,CASSLKGNTEAFF
TRBJ2-1,-,20,TRBD1,TRBV4-2,CASSQEGRGGASGSYNEQFF
TRBJ2-2,-,13,-,TRBV28,CASSLGGAGELFF
TRBJ2-4,few,14,-,TRBV9,CASSLTGTPNIQYF
TRBJ2-5,-,11,-,TRBV2,CASSLTETQYF
TRBJ2-1,few,18,TRBD1,TRBV6-1,CASSGLPGQGSKHNEQFF
TRBJ1-3,-,13,-,TRBV19,CASALYSGNTIYF
TRBJ2-3,-,16,-,TRBV4-1,CASSQDGGSRTDTQYF
TRBJ1-1,-,14,TRBD1,TRBV9,CASSLGQLNTEAFF
TRBJ2-7,-,15,TRBD2,TRBV19,CASSRGGAGFGEQYF
TRBJ1-1,-,15,-,TRBV29-1,CSAFDRGYGGTEAFF
TRBJ1-6,-,14,TRBD1,TRBV28,CASSFIHQGVPLHF
TRBJ1-2,-,18,-,TRBV5-1,CASSLYSLDLIGNYGYTF
TRBJ1-1,-,16,-,TRBV4-1,CASSQELGRQNTEAFF
TRBJ1-2,once,15,TRBD1,TRBV6-5,CASSYADRANYGYTF
TRBJ1-5,-,12,-,TRBV3-1/TRBV3-2,CASSQEGRYQHF
TRBJ2-2,-,14,TRBD1,TRBV6-6,CASSWDRNTGELFF
TRBJ1-2,-,14,TRBD1,TRBV5-5,CASTRQGTNYGYTF
TRBJ1-6,-,14,-,TRBV30,CAWSVKQYNSPLHF
TRBJ1-2,-,16,-,TRBV7-2,CASSTFMGSDIYGYTF
TRBJ2-3,-,16,-,TRBV7-9,CASSLKGTSSTDTQYF
TRBJ2-1,-,13,-,TRBV27,CASRVRGRNEQFF
TRBJ1-1,-,19,-,TRBV14,CASSQGSSTFQGGVTEAFF
TRBJ2-3,once,16,TRBD2,TRBV9,CASSVGTSPATDTQYF
TRBJ2-3,-,12,-,TRBV2,CASSSLADTQYF
TRBJ1-3,few,14,-,TRBV7-8,CASSSQVSGNTIYF
TRBJ2-7,-,15,TRBD1,TRBV19,CASSTGTGISYEQYF
TRBJ2-7,-,13,TRBD1,TRBV6-6,CASSLTGPYEQYF
TRBJ1-1,-,15,-,TRBV21-1,CASSPRTGPNTEAFF
TRBJ1-5,few,14,-,TRBV7-9,CASSPAGTGQPQHF
TRBJ1-6,-,15,-,TRBV6-5,CASREGGSNNSPLHF
TRBJ1-3,-,13,TRBD1,TRBV3-1/TRBV3-2,CATTGGAGNTIYF
TRBJ1-1,-,14,TRBD1,TRBV5-1,CASSQGQENTEAFF
TRBJ2-3,few,16,-,TRBV28,CASSPRTAGRRDTQYF
TRBJ2-3,-,15,-,TRBV10-3,CAISGGTTRGDTQYF
TRBJ2-3,-,16,-,TRBV14,CASSQVGGRSTDTQYF
TRBJ1-3,few,13,-,TRBV3-1/TRBV3-2,CASSSGYGNTIYF
TRBJ1-6,-,12,-,TRBV12-3/TRBV12-4,CASSFGSSPLHF
TRBJ1-4,many,14,-,TRBV28,CASSISLGNEKLFF
TRBJ1-2,once,14,TRBD1,TRBV2,CASKRTGAYYGYTF
TRBJ1-4,-,15,-,TRBV7-9,CASSPRRQEGEKLFF
TRBJ2-1,once,14,-,TRBV3-1/TRBV3-2,CASSVSGRVDEQFF
TRBJ1-6,-,15,-,TRBV6-1,CASSEGGTYNSPLHF